This entry lists 5 T cell receptor beta chains sequenced from one sample in a study of patients and donors after allogeneic stem cell transplantation. Via MiXCR, TCRdb re-called the RT-PCR reads, giving one row per CDR3 protein. The sample yields 900,000 to 1,000,000 distinct CDR3 sequences, roughly 18% seen once. Material: blood, either unsorted or a sorted T cell fraction (not recorded which). The receptors stem from a human donor who was either an allogeneic HSCT recipient or a stem cell or donor lymphocyte infusion donor (not recorded which). It is not recorded whose cells these are; they may come from a transplant donor.

This clonotype was detected ten times or more. The J gene is TRBJ1-5, the V gene TRBV12-3 or TRBV12-4; D uncertain. V lost 5 bases to trimming and J lost 9 bases, with 17 bases between them. CDR3 length equals 14 residues. CDR3 loop: CASSPQVAVRPQHF. The CDR3, as DNA: TGTGCCAGCAGTCCGCAGGTGGCGGTTAGGCCCCAGCATTTT.

The V call is TRBV4-2, the J call TRBJ2-1; 9 bases agree with TRBD2. The junction had 12 bases not matched to a gene; V was cut back by 7 bases and J by 8 bases. The CDR3 sequence is 15 residues long. CDR1 and CDR2 from the germline V gene are LGHNA and YNFKEQ. The CDR3 DNA is TGTGCCAGCACCCTAGGGGCTACTAGCGGGCATGAGCAGTTCTTC. It codes for CASTLGATSGHEQFF.

This clonotype was counted a few times. The CDR3 reads CASSQAGLAGINTGELFF. DNA for the CDR3: TGCGCCAGCAGCCAAGCGGGTCTAGCGGGAATTAACACCGGGGAGCTGTTTTTT. The chain has TRBV4-1 and TRBJ2-2, with TRBD2 identical over 9 bases. V shed 1 base and J 2 bases; nucleotides not matched to a gene: 8. The V gene's germline CDR1 is MGHRA and CDR2 YSYEKL. This CDR3 has 18 amino acids.

The chain employs TRBV11-2 and TRBJ2-7; D perhaps matches TRBD1 (6 bases). The V end was cut by 5 bases, the J end by 2 bases, with 16 bases between. Germline V gene data show CDR1 as SGHAT and CDR2 as FQNNGV. The CDR3 contains 15 residues. As DNA, the CDR3 is TGTGCCAGCAGCCATATCGGACAGTCTACCTACGAGCAGTACTTC. Translating gives CASSHIGQSTYEQYF. Full variable domain (rest looked up from reference TRBV11-2 and TRBJ2-7): EAGVAQSPRYKIIEKRQSVAFWCNPISGHATLYWYQQILGQGPKLLIQFQNNGVVDDSQLPKDRFSAERLKGVDSTLKIQPAKLEDSAVYLCASSHIGQSTYEQYFGPGTRLTVT.

This clonotype was seen a handful of times. This rearrangement joins TRBV6-5 to TRBJ2-2, with D uncertain. V was shortened by 5 bases and J by 7 bases, with 8 bases between the two germline ends. This CDR3 has 12 amino acids. The germline CDR1 and CDR2 sequences are MNHEY and SVGAGI. The CDR3 loop reads CASSPGDGELFF. The CDR3 DNA follows: TGTGCCAGCAGTCCCGGTGACGGGGAGCTGTTTTTT.